This TCR beta chain was profiled in a study of cytomegalovirus exposure and HLA in healthy donors. Study-level findings and limits: V- and J-gene trimming in TCR beta was tied to a missense DCLRE1C variant by an analysis performed later.

As to this clone: What it binds is not known.

PCR involved 60 Vbeta and 13 Jbeta primers. Assay used: immunoSEQ multiplex PCR; TCRdb lists only in-frame clones, some missing. Of under 130,000 clones in the sample, around 15% were seen once. In germline, CDR1 is SEHNR, CDR2 FQNEAQ (reference sequence). The V gene end was trimmed by 3 bases and the J gene end by 2 bases; junction bases not matched to a gene: 4. The length of the CDR3 is 15 residues. The specimen was PBMCs. This sequence originates from a female donor in good health and CMV-seronegative. This chain uses TRBV7-9 with TRBJ2-3; TRBD2 matches at 8 bases. CDR3 region: CASSFTSGLTDTQYF. CDR3 DNA: TGTGCCAGCAGCTTCACTAGCGGCCTCACAGATACGCAGTATTTT.